There are many counts of the clone carrying this T cell receptor beta chain. MiXCR, run by TCRdb on the multiplex PCR reads, gives a single entry per CDR3 protein. The data hold some 65,000 distinct CDR3 sequences, with 43% observed a single time. The record originates from a study of breast tumors, draining lymph nodes, adjacent tissues. The sequence derives from a female donor with breast cancer. Some clones in this sample may be carry-over from other donors' samples. The sequencing sample was made of breast tumor tissue.

The CDR3 coding sequence is TGTGCCAGCAGAAACATGAACACCATATATTTT. It codes for CASRNMNTIYF. The rearrangement joins TRBV6-5 to TRBJ1-3, with no clear D. There are 11 residues in the CDR3. The V and J ends lost 6 bases and 7 bases respectively, with 7 bases between them. Germline CDR1 and CDR2: MNHEY and SVGAGI.